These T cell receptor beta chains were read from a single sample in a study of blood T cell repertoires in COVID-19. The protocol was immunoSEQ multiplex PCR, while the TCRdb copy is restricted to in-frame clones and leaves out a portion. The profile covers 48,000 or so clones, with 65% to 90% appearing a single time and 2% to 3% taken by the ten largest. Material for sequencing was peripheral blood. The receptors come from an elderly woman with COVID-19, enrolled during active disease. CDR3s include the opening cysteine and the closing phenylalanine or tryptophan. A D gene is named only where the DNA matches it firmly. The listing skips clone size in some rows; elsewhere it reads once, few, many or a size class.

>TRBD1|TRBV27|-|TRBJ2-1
TGTGCCAGCAGTTTAAAGGGGGCTAGCCTCAATGAGCAGTTCTTC
CASSLKGASLNEQFF
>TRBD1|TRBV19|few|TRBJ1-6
TGTGCCAGTGACAGGGGGCTTAATTCACCCCTCCACTTT
CASDRGLNSPLHF
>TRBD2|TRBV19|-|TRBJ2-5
TGTGCCAGTAGTCGGACTAGTGGTGGTGAGACCCAGTACTTC
CASSRTSGGETQYF
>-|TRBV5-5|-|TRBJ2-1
TGTGCCAGCAGAATGGGGGCGGTGGGGGTTACCCGCTACAATGAGCAGTTCTTC
CASRMGAVGVTRYNEQFF
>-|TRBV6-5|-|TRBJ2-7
TGTGCCAGCAGTTACTCTCGGAGGGTTGGTTATTGGTACTTC
CASSYSRRVGYWYF
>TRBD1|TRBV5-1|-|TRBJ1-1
TGCGCCAGCAGCTTGGGACAGGGGAGGGGAGCTTTCTTT
CASSLGQGRGAFF
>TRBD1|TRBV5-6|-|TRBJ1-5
TGTGCCAGCAGCTTGTTTAGACAGGGACTTCAGCCCCAGCATTTT
CASSLFRQGLQPQHF
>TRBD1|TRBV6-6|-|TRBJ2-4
TGTGCCAGCAGTCCGCGGGACAGGGACCCATTGATGGCCAAAAACATTCAGTACTTC
CASSPRDRDPLMAKNIQYF
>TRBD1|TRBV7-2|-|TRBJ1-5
TGTGCCAGCAGCTTAGGGTGGCAGGGGGGCAATCAGCCCCAGCATTTT
CASSLGWQGGNQPQHF
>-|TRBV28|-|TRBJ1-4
TGTGCCAGCAGTTCTGCGGGTGCAACTAATGAAAAACTGTTTTTT
CASSSAGATNEKLFF
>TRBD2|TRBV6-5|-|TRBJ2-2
TGTGCCAGCAGACAGAGCGGGGGGGCAACCGGGGAGCTGTTTTTT
CASRQSGGATGELFF
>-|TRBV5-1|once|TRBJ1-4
TGCGCCAGCAGCTTGGCTAGAGGATCATCTGAAAAACTGTTTTTT
CASSLARGSSEKLFF
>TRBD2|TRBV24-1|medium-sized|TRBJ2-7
TGTGCCACCAGTCGGACGGGAGGTGTCTACGAGCAGTACTTC
CATSRTGGVYEQYF
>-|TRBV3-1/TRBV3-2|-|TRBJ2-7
TGTGCCAGCAGCCAAGAACTACTGACAGGCGGAAAGCAGTACTTC
CASSQELLTGGKQYF
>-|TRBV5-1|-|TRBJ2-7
TGCGCCAGCAGCTTAGCCGGGACTTCCTCCTACGAGCAGTACTTC
CASSLAGTSSYEQYF
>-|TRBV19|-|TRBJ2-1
TGTGCCAGTAGCCTGCATCGGGACTTCTACAATGAGCAGTTCTTC
CASSLHRDFYNEQFF
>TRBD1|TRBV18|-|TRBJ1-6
TGTGCCAGCTCAGCGGGACAGGGGACAGTTCCACCCCTCCACTTT
CASSAGQGTVPPLHF
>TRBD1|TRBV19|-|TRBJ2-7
TGTGCCAGTAGTATGGGGGACAGGGGGCAGGTAAAGTACGAGCAGTACTTC
CASSMGDRGQVKYEQYF
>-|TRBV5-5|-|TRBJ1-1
TGTGCCAGCTTTGGGCTATTGGAGAACACTGAAGCTTTCTTT
CASFGLLENTEAFF
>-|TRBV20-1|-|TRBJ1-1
TGCAGTGCTACAGTGAACACTGAAGCTTTCTTT
CSATVNTEAFF
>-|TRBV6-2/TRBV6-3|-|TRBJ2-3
TGTGCCAGCAGTTACTCGACGGGTAGCACAGATACGCAGTATTTT
CASSYSTGSTDTQYF
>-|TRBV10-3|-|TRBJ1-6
TGTGCCATCAGGAAGGGACAAGTTAATTCACCCCTCCACTTT
CAIRKGQVNSPLHF
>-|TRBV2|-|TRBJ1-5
TGTGCCAGCAGACAGACAGGAACTTATAGCAATCAGCCCCAGCATTTT
CASRQTGTYSNQPQHF
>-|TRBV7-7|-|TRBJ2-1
TGTGCTAGCAGCTCCGGGGAAGGGTCCTACAATGAGCAGTTCTTC
CASSSGEGSYNEQFF
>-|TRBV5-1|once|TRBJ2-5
TGCGCCAGCAGCGCGGGGACTCAAGGAGAGACCCAGTACTTC
CASSAGTQGETQYF
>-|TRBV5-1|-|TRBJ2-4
TGCGCCAGCAGCTTGACAGGAGATACAAACATTCAGTACTTC
CASSLTGDTNIQYF
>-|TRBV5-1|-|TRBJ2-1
TGCGCCAGCAGCTGGGGTGGGGGGTACTCCTACAATGAGCAGTTCTTC
CASSWGGGYSYNEQFF
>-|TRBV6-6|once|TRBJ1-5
TGTGCCAGCAGTCTAACTTACCGACAGTATAGCAATCAGCCCCAGCATTTT
CASSLTYRQYSNQPQHF
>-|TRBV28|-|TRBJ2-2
TGTGCCAGCATTGGGGGAGGACACAACACCGGGGAGCTGTTTTTT
CASIGGGHNTGELFF
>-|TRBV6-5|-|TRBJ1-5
TGTGCCAGCAGGCGGGCGGGGAGCAATCAGCCCCAGCATTTT
CASRRAGSNQPQHF
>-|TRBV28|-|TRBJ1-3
TGTGCCAGCCCAGGGCCCTCTGGAAACACCATATATTTT
CASPGPSGNTIYF
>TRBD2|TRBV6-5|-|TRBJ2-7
TGTGCCAGCAGTTCTAGCGGGATCTCCTACGAGCAGTACTTC
CASSSSGISYEQYF
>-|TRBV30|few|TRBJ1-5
TGTGCCTCACAACAGGGTTCGAGTCAGCCCCAGCATTTT
CASQQGSSQPQHF
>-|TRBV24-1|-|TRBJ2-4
TGTGCCACCAGTGATCCCCGGGACACCAAAAACATTCAGTACTTC
CATSDPRDTKNIQYF
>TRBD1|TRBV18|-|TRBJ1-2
TGTGCCAGCTCACCCGGGACAGGGGGCGACTATGGCTACACCTTC
CASSPGTGGDYGYTF
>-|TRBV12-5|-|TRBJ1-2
TGTGCTAGTGGTTTTGATGACGGGACAACACGGAGGACCTATGGCTACACCTTC
CASGFDDGTTRRTYGYTF
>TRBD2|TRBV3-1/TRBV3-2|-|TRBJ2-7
TGTGCCAGCAGCCGAGTCTCCCTGGGGGGGGGAGGCGAGCAGTACTTC
CASSRVSLGGGGEQYF
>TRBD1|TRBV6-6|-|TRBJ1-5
TGTGCCAGCAGTCGAACCGGGACAGCCGATAGCAATCAGCCCCAGCATTTT
CASSRTGTADSNQPQHF
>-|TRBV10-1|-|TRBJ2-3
TGCGCCAGCAGTGAGGACAGGTTCCGCGATACGCAGTATTTT
CASSEDRFRDTQYF
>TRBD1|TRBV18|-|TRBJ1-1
TGTGCCAGCTCACCACGGACAGGGCTGGCTGAAGCTTTCTTT
CASSPRTGLAEAFF
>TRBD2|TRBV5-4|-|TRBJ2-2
TGTGCCAGCAGCTTATCTAGCGGGATTTCCGGGGAGCTGTTTTTT
CASSLSSGISGELFF
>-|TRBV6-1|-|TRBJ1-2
TGTGCCAGCAGTGAAGCGGGGAGGGTAAAGTCGGCGGGTGGCTACACCTTC
CASSEAGRVKSAGGYTF
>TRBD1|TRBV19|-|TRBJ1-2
TGTGCCAGTAGTCCCCGGACAGGACGGGACTATGGCTACACCTTC
CASSPRTGRDYGYTF
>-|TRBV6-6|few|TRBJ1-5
TGTGCCAGCAGTCCCCCTGGTCGGGGGTTTAGCAATCAGCCCCAGCATTTT
CASSPPGRGFSNQPQHF
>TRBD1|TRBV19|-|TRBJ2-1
TGTGCCAGTAGTTTCGACAGGGGGTGGGAGCAGTTCTTC
CASSFDRGWEQFF
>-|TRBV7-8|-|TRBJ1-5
TGTGCCAGCAGCCCAGACAGCCTTAGCAATCAGCCCCAGCATTTT
CASSPDSLSNQPQHF
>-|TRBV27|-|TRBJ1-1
TGTGCCAGCAGTTTCGGCGGGGGCACTGAAGCTTTCTTT
CASSFGGGTEAFF
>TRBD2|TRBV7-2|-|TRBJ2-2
TGTGCCAGCAGCTCAACCCGGGGGGGCCTCGGCGGGGAGCTGTTTTTT
CASSSTRGGLGGELFF
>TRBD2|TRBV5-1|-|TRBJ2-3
TGCGCCAGCAGCTTGGGACTAGCGGGCTCTAGCACAGATACGCAGTATTTT
CASSLGLAGSSTDTQYF
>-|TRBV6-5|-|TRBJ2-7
TGTGCCAGCATGCGTCACCTCTACGAGCAGTACTTC
CASMRHLYEQYF
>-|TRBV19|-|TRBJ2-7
TGTGCCAGTAGTACCCCTACTAGGCGAGGCGCCGAGCAGTACTTC
CASSTPTRRGAEQYF